The 23 T cell receptor beta chains below come from one sample, sequenced in a study of tumour-infiltrating T cells in Burkitt lymphoma. Sequencing used immunoSEQ multiplex PCR; TCRdb keeps in-frame clones, though not all of them. The data hold roughly 8,500 clones, with about two thirds observed a single time. The sequencing sample was made of tumor tissue. These receptor sequences come from a human donor with diffuse large B-cell lymphoma.

The V gene is TRBV19, the J gene TRBJ2-5; D is unclear. The germline gives CDR1 LNHDA, CDR2 SQIVND (reference sequence). This CDR3 is 13 amino acids long. V was shortened by 1 base and J by 4 bases, with 7 bases between the two germline ends. CDR3 DNA sequence: TGTGCCAGTAGTATAGGGATCCGAGAGACCCAGTACTTC. Its translation is CASSIGIRETQYF.

The chain couples TRBV7-8 to TRBJ1-5; no reliable D call. The V end lost 2 bases, the J end lost 4 bases, and 6 bases lay between the germline ends. The V gene's germline CDR1 is SGHVS and CDR2 FQNEAQ. The CDR3 runs 13 residues. This CDR3 reads CASSLRKNQPQHF. CDR3 coding DNA: TGTGCCAGCAGCTTAAGGAAAAATCAGCCCCAGCATTTT.

In its sample, this clone was seen a few times. The genes are TRBV18 and TRBJ1-4; TRBD1 agrees at 8 bases. The CDR3 covers 16 residues. V trimming: 0 bases; J trimming: 2 bases; junction bases outside the gene matches: 2. Germline V gene sequence: CDR1 KGHSH, CDR2 LQKENI. The CDR3 region is CASSPPDRATNEKLFF. CDR3 coding DNA: TGTGCCAGCTCACCACCGGACAGGGCCACTAATGAAAAACTGTTTTTT. Full variable domain (remainder filled in from reference TRBV18 and TRBJ1-4): NAGVMQNPRHLVRRRGQEARLRCSPMKGHSHVYWYRQLPEEGLKFMVYLQKENIIDESGMPKERFSAEFPKEGPSILRIQQVVRGDSAAYFCASSPPDRATNEKLFFGSGTQLSVL.

The CDR3 DNA reads TGCGCCAGCAGCCACCCCTTCGCAGAAGCTTTCTTT. Protein sequence: CASSHPFAEAFF. The chain has TRBV4-1 and TRBJ1-1, with D unresolved. V was cut by 3 bases and J by 8 bases, with 10 bases left in between. Germline V gene lookup returns CDR1 MGHRA and CDR2 YSYEKL. The CDR3 contains 12 residues.

The genes are TRBV7-9 and TRBJ1-2; a possible D gene is TRBD1 (6 bases). CDR3 length: 15 residues. Germline V CDR1 and CDR2: SEHNR, FQNEAQ (reference sequence). Trimming took 2 bases from V and 2 from J, leaving 12 bases between them. The chain's CDR3 is CASSLRLGQNYGYTF. Written as DNA, the CDR3 is TGTGCCAGCAGCTTAAGACTTGGACAGAACTATGGCTACACCTTC.

This clone was detected only a few times. The genes are TRBV10-3 and TRBJ1-1; no reliable D call. Per germline, CDR1 ENHRY and CDR2 SYGVKD. The V gene lost 11 bases and the J gene lost 6 bases, with 19 bases spanning the gap. CDR3 length equals 13 residues. Written as DNA, the CDR3 is TGTGCCGTCAACTCCCCCTTGGTTTCTGAAGCTTTCTTT. This encodes CAVNSPLVSEAFF.

The chain joins TRBV27 to TRBJ2-3; no clear D gene. The germline V and J ends were trimmed by 0 bases and 4 bases, with 5 bases remaining between them. The germline V gene has CDR1 MNHEY and CDR2 SMNVEV (reference sequence). CDR3 length: 13 amino acids. CDR3 coding DNA: TGTGCCAGCAGTTTATCTATGGCAGATACGCAGTATTTT. This translates into CASSLSMADTQYF.

This clone occurred a few times. The J gene is TRBJ1-2, the V gene TRBV28; D remains ambiguous. V was cut by 5 bases and J by 8 bases, with 18 bases left in between. CDR3 size: 14 residues. The germline V gene has CDR1 MDHEN and CDR2 SYDVKM. The CDR3 DNA reads TGTGCCAGCAGTCCACCTAGTCGGCCCCGAGGCTACACCTTC. Translating it yields CASSPPSRPRGYTF.

The rearrangement links TRBV19 to TRBJ1-6; tentatively, D is TRBD1 (5 bases). The CDR3 extends over 13 amino acids. The V gene lost 3 bases and the J gene lost 9 bases, with 9 bases spanning the gap. CDR1 and CDR2 from the germline V gene are LNHDA and SQIVND (reference sequence). CDR3 nucleotides: TGTGCCAGTAGTATCGGGGGTACTTCACCCCTCCACTTT. This codes for CASSIGGTSPLHF.

This sequence joins TRBV4-1 and TRBJ2-7; D is unresolved. There are 15 residues in the CDR3. The germline CDR1 and CDR2 sequences are MGHRA and YSYEKL. V was cut by 1 base and J by 3 bases, with 13 bases left in between. CDR3 amino acids: CASSQGVELRYEQYF. The CDR3 nucleotides read TGCGCCAGCAGCCAAGGGGTAGAACTGCGCTACGAGCAGTACTTC.

The V gene is TRBV27, the J gene TRBJ1-2, with D possibly TRBD1 on 5 matching bases. V was trimmed by 3 bases and J by 7 bases, leaving 15 bases between them. From germline, CDR1 is MNHEY and CDR2 SMNVEV (reference sequence). The length of the CDR3 is 14 residues. DNA for the CDR3: TGTGCCAGCAGTTTTTGGGGCGAACCGAGTGGCTACACCTTC. Protein: CASSFWGEPSGYTF.

This clone has just one count. The chain couples TRBV14 to TRBJ2-7; D perhaps matches TRBD2 (6 bases). CDR3 length: 15 amino acids. Germline V gives CDR1 SGHDN, CDR2 FVKESK. Trimming stripped 5 bases from V and 2 bases from J, with 16 bases between. The CDR3 is CASSYVGGTAYEQYF. CDR3 nucleotides: TGTGCCAGCAGCTACGTCGGAGGGACTGCCTACGAGCAGTACTTC. The complete variable domain, with remaining parts taken from reference TRBV14 and TRBJ2-7, reads EAGVTQFPSHSVIEKGQTVTLRCDPISGHDNLYWYRRVMGKEIKFLLHFVKESKQDESGMPNNRFLAERTGGTYSTLKVQPAELEDSGVYFCASSYVGGTAYEQYFGPGTRLTVT.

V gene TRBV5-5 combines with J gene TRBJ2-5, with TRBD2 matching over 8 bases. CDR1 is SGHKS, CDR2 YYEKEE, per germline (reference sequence). V was pared by 4 bases and J by 2 bases, with 4 bases of the junction left unmatched. The CDR3 is 14 amino acids. CDR3 sequence: CASSRGGQQETQYF. The CDR3 nucleotides are TGTGCCAGCAGCCGGGGGGGGCAACAAGAGACCCAGTACTTC.

In this sample, this clone turned up a few times. The V call is TRBV5-6, the J call TRBJ1-2; possibly TRBD1 for D (5 bases). Germline CDR1 SGHDT, CDR2 YYEEEE. The length of the CDR3 is 14 residues. The ends were cut back, 1 base at V and 0 bases at J, with 7 bases in the middle. The CDR3 nucleotides are TGTGCCAGCAGCTTGACAGGAGCTAACTATGGCTACACCTTC. Translation: CASSLTGANYGYTF. Filled out from reference TRBV5-6 and TRBJ1-2, the complete variable domain reads DAGVTQSPTHLIKTRGQQVTLRCSPKSGHDTVSWYQQALGQGPQFIFQYYEEEERQRGNFPDRFSGHQFPNYSSELNVNALLLGDSALYLCASSLTGANYGYTFGSGTRLTVV.

The chain employs TRBV6-1 and TRBJ1-3; D is undetermined. Germline V gene data show CDR1 as MNHNS and CDR2 as SASEGT. The CDR3 is made up of 13 amino acids. Trimming removed 6 bases at V and 4 bases at J, with 10 bases between. The CDR3 sequence: CASSPNRGNTIYF. The CDR3 DNA sequence: TGTGCCAGCAGCCCGAATCGAGGAAACACCATATATTTT.

In its sample, this clone was seen a few times. V is TRBV7-8 and J is TRBJ1-1, with 8 bases lining up with TRBD1. The CDR3 runs 15 residues. Trimming cost V 4 bases and J 4 bases; bases outside gene matches: 8. Germline loops: CDR1 SGHVS, CDR2 FQNEAQ. CDR3 DNA: TGTGCCAGCAGCTCTGGGACAGGAGGAGGCACTGAAGCTTTCTTT. Residues: CASSSGTGGGTEAFF.

This chain uses TRBV5-1 with TRBJ1-3; D unclear. Per the germline V gene, CDR1 is SGHRS and CDR2 is YFSETQ. V was trimmed by 4 bases and J by 0 bases, leaving 5 bases between them. The CDR3 extends over 13 amino acids. CDR3 sequence: CASSPPSGNTIYF. In nucleotides, the CDR3 is TGCGCCAGCAGCCCCCCCTCTGGAAACACCATATATTTT.

This clone was counted a few times. The chain joins TRBV4-1 to TRBJ1-5; no clear D gene. The CDR3 runs to 17 residues. The germline CDR1 and CDR2 sequences are MGHRA and YSYEKL. Between the trimmed V and J ends, which lost 0 bases and 3 bases, there was a span of 15 bases. CDR3: CASSQDLSGNPNQPQHF. The CDR3 bases are TGCGCCAGCAGCCAAGATCTTTCAGGTAATCCCAATCAGCCCCAGCATTTT.

The rearrangement joins TRBV6-5 to TRBJ1-2; 7 positions match TRBD1. CDR3 length: 13 amino acids. Germline V CDR1 and CDR2: MNHEY, SVGAGI. After removal of 3 bases from V and 8 bases from J, the junction contained 6 bases not matched to a gene. The DNA of the CDR3 is TGTGCCAGCAGTTATCAGGGGGGTAGAGGCTACACCTTC. This gives the protein CASSYQGGRGYTF.

The gene calls are TRBV7-9 and TRBJ1-2, with 9 bases matching TRBD1. CDR1 is SEHNR and CDR2 is FQNEAQ in the germline V gene (reference sequence). The CDR3 sequence is 16 residues long. V dropped 5 bases and J dropped 5; count of bases not matched to a gene: 12. Here the CDR3 reads CASSLGQGTRRYGYTF. The CDR3 DNA sequence: TGTGCCAGCAGCCTGGGACAGGGTACGCGTCGGTATGGCTACACCTTC.

The rearrangement links TRBV6-5 to TRBJ1-1; D call uncertain. Germline V gene data show CDR1 as MNHEY and CDR2 as SVGAGI. The CDR3 runs to 13 residues. Trimming cost V 8 bases and J 1 base, with 11 bases left between them. CDR3 residues: CASSISENTEAFF. For the CDR3, the DNA is TGTGCCAGCTCGATTTCCGAGAACACTGAAGCTTTCTTT.

The chain joins TRBV27 to TRBJ1-1, with 8 bases matching TRBD1. The CDR3 has 16 residues. Germline V lookup: CDR1 MNHEY, CDR2 SMNVEV (reference sequence). Trimming cost V 2 bases and J 4 bases; bases outside gene matches: 9. In DNA form, the CDR3 reads TGTGCCAGCAGTTTAGCAGGGGGCGCAGGGGCCACTGAAGCTTTCTTT. This translates into CASSLAGGAGATEAFF.

The chain links TRBV4-1 to TRBJ1-1, with D hard to call. Trimming took off 1 base at V and 1 base at J, with 7 bases between the two ends. The CDR3 loop spans 14 amino acids. Per germline, CDR1 MGHRA and CDR2 YSYEKL. This CDR3 is CASSQVPGNTEAFF. The CDR3 DNA reads as TGCGCCAGCAGCCAAGTTCCGGGGAACACTGAAGCTTTCTTT.